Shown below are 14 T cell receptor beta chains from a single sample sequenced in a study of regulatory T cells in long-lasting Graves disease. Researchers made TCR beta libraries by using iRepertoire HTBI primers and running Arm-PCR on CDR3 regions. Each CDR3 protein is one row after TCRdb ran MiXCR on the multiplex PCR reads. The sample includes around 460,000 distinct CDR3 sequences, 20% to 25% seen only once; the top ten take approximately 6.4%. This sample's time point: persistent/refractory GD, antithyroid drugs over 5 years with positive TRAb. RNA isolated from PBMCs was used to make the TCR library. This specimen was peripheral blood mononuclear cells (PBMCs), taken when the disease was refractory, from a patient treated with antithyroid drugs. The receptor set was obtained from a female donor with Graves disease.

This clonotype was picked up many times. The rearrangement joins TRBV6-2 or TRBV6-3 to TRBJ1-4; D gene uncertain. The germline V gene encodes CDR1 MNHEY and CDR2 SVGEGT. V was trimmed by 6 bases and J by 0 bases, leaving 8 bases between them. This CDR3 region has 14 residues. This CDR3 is CASRRSATNEKLFF. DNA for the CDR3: TGTGCCAGCAGACGTAGTGCAACTAATGAAAAACTGTTTTTT.

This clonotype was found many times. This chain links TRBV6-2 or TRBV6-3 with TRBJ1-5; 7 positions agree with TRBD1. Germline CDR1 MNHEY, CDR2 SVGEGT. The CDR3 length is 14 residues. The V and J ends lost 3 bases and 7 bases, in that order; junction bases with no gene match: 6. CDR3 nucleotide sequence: TGTGCCAGCAGTTATGCCTCAGGGGGACAGCCCCAGCATTTT. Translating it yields CASSYASGGQPQHF.

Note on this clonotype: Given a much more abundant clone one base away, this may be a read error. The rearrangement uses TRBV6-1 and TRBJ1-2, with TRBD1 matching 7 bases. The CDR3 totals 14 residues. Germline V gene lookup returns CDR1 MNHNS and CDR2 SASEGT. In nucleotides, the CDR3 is TGTGTCAGCAGCCCGACAGGGCCCTTCTATGGCTACACCTTC. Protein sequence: CVSSPTGPFYGYTF.

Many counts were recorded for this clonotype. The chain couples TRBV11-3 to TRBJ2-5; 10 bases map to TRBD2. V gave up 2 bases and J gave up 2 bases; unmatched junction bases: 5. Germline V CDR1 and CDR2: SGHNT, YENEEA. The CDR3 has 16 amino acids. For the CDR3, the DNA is TGTGCCAGCAGCTTACCGTCTAGCGGGAGTCAAGAGACCCAGTACTTC. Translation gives CASSLPSSGSQETQYF.

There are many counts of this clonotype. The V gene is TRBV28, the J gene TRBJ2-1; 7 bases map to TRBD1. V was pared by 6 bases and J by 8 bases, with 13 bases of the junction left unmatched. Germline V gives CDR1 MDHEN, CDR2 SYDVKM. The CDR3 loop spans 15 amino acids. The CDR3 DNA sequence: TGTGCCAGCAGATTACTTCCTTCAGGGGGACATGAGCAGTTCTTC. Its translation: CASRLLPSGGHEQFF.

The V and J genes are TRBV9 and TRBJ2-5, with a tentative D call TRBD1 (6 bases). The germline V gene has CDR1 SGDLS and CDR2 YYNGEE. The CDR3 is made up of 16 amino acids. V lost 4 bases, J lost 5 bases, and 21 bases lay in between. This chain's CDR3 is CASSPTITGTWETQYF. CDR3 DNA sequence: TGTGCCAGCAGCCCAACGATTACAGGGACGTGGGAGACCCAGTACTTC.

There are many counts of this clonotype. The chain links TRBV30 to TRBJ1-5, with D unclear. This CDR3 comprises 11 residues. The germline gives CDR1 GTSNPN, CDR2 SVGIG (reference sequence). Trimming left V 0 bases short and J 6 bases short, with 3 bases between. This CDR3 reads CAWSVLQPQHF. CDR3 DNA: TGTGCCTGGAGTGTGCTTCAGCCCCAGCATTTT.

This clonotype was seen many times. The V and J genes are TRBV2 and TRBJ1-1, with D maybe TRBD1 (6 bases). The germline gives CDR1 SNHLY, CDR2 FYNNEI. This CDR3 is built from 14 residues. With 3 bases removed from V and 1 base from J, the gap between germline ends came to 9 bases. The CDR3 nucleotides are TGTGCCAGCAGTGACCCAGGGGAGAACACTGAAGCTTTCTTT. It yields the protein CASSDPGENTEAFF.

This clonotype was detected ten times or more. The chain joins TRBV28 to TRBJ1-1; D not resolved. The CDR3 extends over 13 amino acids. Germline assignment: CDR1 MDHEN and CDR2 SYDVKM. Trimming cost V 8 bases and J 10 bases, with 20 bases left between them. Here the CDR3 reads CASHEPGVAAAFF. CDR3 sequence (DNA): TGTGCCAGCCATGAGCCCGGGGTGGCCGCAGCTTTCTTT.

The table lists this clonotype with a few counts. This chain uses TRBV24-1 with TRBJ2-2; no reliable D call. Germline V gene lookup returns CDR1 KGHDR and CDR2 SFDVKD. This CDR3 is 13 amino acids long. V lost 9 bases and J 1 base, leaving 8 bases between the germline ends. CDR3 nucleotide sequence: TGTGCCACCTATGACAAGAACACCGGGGAGCTGTTTTTT. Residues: CATYDKNTGELFF.

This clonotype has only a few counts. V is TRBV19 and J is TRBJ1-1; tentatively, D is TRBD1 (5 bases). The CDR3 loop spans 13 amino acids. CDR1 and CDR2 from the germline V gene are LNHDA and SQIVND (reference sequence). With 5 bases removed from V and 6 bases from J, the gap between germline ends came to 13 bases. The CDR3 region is CASSPPGESEAFF. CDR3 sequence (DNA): TGTGCCAGTAGTCCCCCGGGGGAATCTGAAGCTTTCTTT.

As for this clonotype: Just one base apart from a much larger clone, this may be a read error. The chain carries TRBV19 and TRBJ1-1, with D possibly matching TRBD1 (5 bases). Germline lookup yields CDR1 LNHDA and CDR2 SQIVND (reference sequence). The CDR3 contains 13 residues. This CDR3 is CASRSGTTVEALF. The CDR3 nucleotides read TGTGCCAGTAGATCCGGGACCACCGTAGAAGCTCTCTTT. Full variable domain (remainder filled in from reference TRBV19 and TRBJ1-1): DGGITQSPKYLFRKEGQNVTLSCEQNLNHDAMYWYRQDPGQGLRLIYYSQIVNDFQKGDIAEGYSVSREKKESFPLTVTSAQKNPTAFYLCASRSGTTVEALFGQGTRLTVV.

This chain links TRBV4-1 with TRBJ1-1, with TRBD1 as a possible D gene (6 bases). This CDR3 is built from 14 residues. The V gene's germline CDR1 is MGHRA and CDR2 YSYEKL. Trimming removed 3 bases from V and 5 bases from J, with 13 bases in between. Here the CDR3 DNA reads TGCGCCAGCAGCCATCCGGGGGCCGGGACTGAAGCTTTCTTT. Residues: CASSHPGAGTEAFF.

The CDR3 nucleotides are TGCGCCAGCAGCCACACCGGAAATAGCGGAGAGGAGCAGTACTTC. Translation gives CASSHTGNSGEEQYF. The rearrangement uses TRBV4-3 and TRBJ2-7, with a weak D call TRBD2 (6 bases). This CDR3 is built from 15 residues. V shed 3 bases and J shed 7 bases, with 19 bases lying between them. Germline lookup yields CDR1 LGHNA and CDR2 YSLEER.